A selection of T cell receptor beta chains follows, all from one sample in a study of identical twins. In TCRdb, the 5' RACE reads were re-called with MiXCR into one record per CDR3 protein. Counted here are 650,000 to 800,000 distinct CDR3 sequences, over 8.5% occurring once; the ten biggest clones make up 0.75% to 1%. The sample was also linked to a second study, of yellow fever vaccine responses in identical twins.

The sequencing input was PBMCs. These receptors were obtained from a young woman in good health. Both conserved end residues are part of each CDR3. D genes are given only for firm matches. Clone size is shown for a subset of rows, as once, few, many or a class of expanded clone.

J gene,D gene,clone size,V gene,CDR3 DNA,CDR3 protein
TRBJ2-2,-,many,TRBV24-1,TGTGCCACCATGGGACCTGGAACCGGGGAGCTGTTTTTT,CATMGPGTGELFF
TRBJ2-1,-,many,TRBV12-3/TRBV12-4,TGTGCCAGCATCCTCTCGGGGACAAGAAATGAGCAGTTCTTC,CASILSGTRNEQFF
TRBJ1-3,-,many,TRBV6-2/TRBV6-3,TGTGCCAGCAGTTACAGGAGCTCTGGAAACACCATATATTTT,CASSYRSSGNTIYF
TRBJ1-3,-,-,TRBV4-3,TGCGCCAGCAGCCAAGATCGGGCCCTCTCTGGAAACACCATATATTTT,CASSQDRALSGNTIYF
TRBJ2-1,-,few,TRBV6-1,TGTGCCAGCCAAAGGGGGAACAGCTACAATGAGCAGTTCTTC,CASQRGNSYNEQFF
TRBJ1-5,-,-,TRBV27,TGTGCCAGCAGTACCGGACATCAGCCCCAGCATTTT,CASSTGHQPQHF
TRBJ2-3,-,many,TRBV12-3/TRBV12-4,TGTGCCACGGGCCAGGGACCAGATACGCAGTATTTT,CATGQGPDTQYF
TRBJ2-3,-,many,TRBV7-9,TGTGCCAGCAGCCTCTATGTGGCAGATACGCAGTATTTT,CASSLYVADTQYF
TRBJ2-2,TRBD2,few,TRBV9,TGTGCCAGCAGCGCGGGCGCTAGCGGGGGTCTCAACACCGGGGAGCTGTTTTTT,CASSAGASGGLNTGELFF
TRBJ1-1,TRBD1,-,TRBV19,TGTGCCAGTACCAGACAGGGGCACACTGAAGCTTTCTTT,CASTRQGHTEAFF
TRBJ2-7,-,-,TRBV5-1,TGCGCCAGCAGCTTGCAAACAGGAACTGAGCAGTACTTC,CASSLQTGTEQYF
TRBJ2-7,TRBD2,few,TRBV7-2,TGTGCCAGCAGCCTATGGACTAGCGCCTACGAGCAGTACTTC,CASSLWTSAYEQYF
TRBJ2-5,-,many,TRBV18,TGTGCCAGCTCACGCAGCGAAAGGGAGACCCAGTACTTC,CASSRSERETQYF
TRBJ2-1,-,few,TRBV9,TGTGCCAGCAGCGTCCAAAGACCTAACTTC,CASSVQRPNF
TRBJ2-6,-,few,TRBV6-2/TRBV6-3,TGTGCCAGCACCCCTAGGGCCGCTGGGGCCAACGTCCTGACTTTC,CASTPRAAGANVLTF
TRBJ1-6,-,few,TRBV11-1,TGTGCCAGCGCCGGGACTTTGAATTCACCCCTCCACTTT,CASAGTLNSPLHF
TRBJ2-2,-,-,TRBV6-1,TGTGCCAGCAGCCCCGCGGTTTCAGGGAACACCGGGGAGCTGTTTTTT,CASSPAVSGNTGELFF
TRBJ2-3,-,many,TRBV5-1,TGCGCCAGCAGCTCCCAGGGGACCACAGATACGCAGTATTTT,CASSSQGTTDTQYF
TRBJ1-1,-,many,TRBV3-1,TGTGCCAGCAGCCCAAGGGTGTTCGCTGAAGCTTTCTTT,CASSPRVFAEAFF
TRBJ2-3,-,-,TRBV5-1,TGCGCCAGCAGCTTGGGCGGGGAAGGGACAGATACGCAGTATTTT,CASSLGGEGTDTQYF
TRBJ1-1,-,-,TRBV30,TGTGCCTGGAGTGAAGGGGAAGCTTTCTTT,CAWSEGEAFF
TRBJ2-1,-,few,TRBV13,TGTGCCAGCAGCGGAGCCCGGGACCGGAAGATGGATGAGCAGTTCTTC,CASSGARDRKMDEQFF
TRBJ2-7,-,-,TRBV29-1,TGCAGCGTTGATATAGGTGCTGGGTCTTACGAGCAGTACTTC,CSVDIGAGSYEQYF
TRBJ1-5,TRBD1,-,TRBV7-9,TGTGCCAGCGGTCATCAGGGGGAGGATCAGCCCCAGCATTTT,CASGHQGEDQPQHF
TRBJ2-1,TRBD2,-,TRBV4-3,TGCGCCAGCAGCCAGGTGACTAGCGGGCCCAATGAGCAGTTCTTC,CASSQVTSGPNEQFF
TRBJ2-7,TRBD1,many,TRBV7-8,TGTGCCAGCAGCTTAGGGGGGACAGAGCCCTACGAGCAGTACTTC,CASSLGGTEPYEQYF
TRBJ2-7,TRBD1,-,TRBV6-1,TGTGCCAGCACCAAGGACAGGTTAGCCTCCTACGAGCAGTACTTC,CASTKDRLASYEQYF
TRBJ2-1,-,few,TRBV4-3,TGCGCCAGCAGCCAAGATCGGCTAGGAGGGGTCCCAAGCTCCTACAATGAGCAGTTCTTC,CASSQDRLGGVPSSYNEQFF
TRBJ2-1,TRBD2,-,TRBV20-1,TGCAGTGTCCTCCTTACGGGACTAGCGGGATTCGGTCGCGACAATGAGCAGTTCTTC,CSVLLTGLAGFGRDNEQFF
TRBJ2-7,TRBD1,few,TRBV6-1,TGTGCCAGCAGTCCCTCCCGGAACAGGGGGCTCTCCTACGAGCAGTACTTC,CASSPSRNRGLSYEQYF
TRBJ2-7,-,-,TRBV6-2/TRBV6-3,TGTGCCAGCAGCCCCTCGGGGAAAAGGGAATACGAGCAGTACTTC,CASSPSGKREYEQYF
TRBJ2-3,-,-,TRBV28,TGTGCCAGCAGTTTGGCCAGGGGAAACACAGATACGCAGTATTTT,CASSLARGNTDTQYF
TRBJ2-7,-,many,TRBV7-2,TGTGCCAGCAGATCCCGGGCTACAATATCCTACGAGCAGTACTTC,CASRSRATISYEQYF
TRBJ2-2,-,-,TRBV9,TGTGCCAGCAGCGTAGTTTTGGGGTCCGGGGAGCTGTTTTTT,CASSVVLGSGELFF
TRBJ2-4,-,-,TRBV20-1,TGCAGTGCTAGAGAAGAGAACCTCAAAAACATTCAGTACTTC,CSAREENLKNIQYF
TRBJ2-2,TRBD2,-,TRBV4-2,TGTGCCAGCAGCCAAGAAAGACTAGCCTCCGGGGAGCTGTTTTTT,CASSQERLASGELFF
TRBJ1-6,-,-,TRBV20-1,TGCAGTGCTAGGGGGGAAACGAGTTATAATTCACCCCTCCACTTT,CSARGETSYNSPLHF
TRBJ2-5,-,-,TRBV30,TGTGCCTGGAGTGTATCAGCCGGAGAGACCCAGTACTTC,CAWSVSAGETQYF
TRBJ2-7,-,many,TRBV27,TGTGCCAGCAGTAAGCCCCTGAGGCAGGCGCCCTACGAGCAGTACTTC,CASSKPLRQAPYEQYF
TRBJ2-7,TRBD1,few,TRBV24-1,TGTGCCACCTCCGGGACAGGGACCTACGAGCAGTACTTC,CATSGTGTYEQYF
TRBJ2-3,-,-,TRBV3-1,TGTGCCAGCAGCCAAGGACTGGCGCGGGGACGCACAGATACGCAGTATTTT,CASSQGLARGRTDTQYF
TRBJ2-1,-,few,TRBV18,TGTGCCAGCTCGCCATTGGTAGAGGGCAATGAGCAGTTCTTC,CASSPLVEGNEQFF
TRBJ2-2,-,few,TRBV15,TGTGCCACCAGCAGCCCGGAGGCTGGGGAGCTGTTTTTT,CATSSPEAGELFF
TRBJ1-4,-,-,TRBV7-9,TGTGCCAGCAGCTTCTTTGGACCGACGCAGGAAAAACTGTTTTTT,CASSFFGPTQEKLFF
TRBJ2-3,-,few,TRBV18,TGTGCCAGCTTCGGGGGTTTAGATACGCAGTATTTT,CASFGGLDTQYF
TRBJ1-4,-,many,TRBV6-5,TGTGCCAGCAGTTACGGCGGAGCAACTAATGAAAAACTGTTTTTT,CASSYGGATNEKLFF
TRBJ1-5,-,-,TRBV6-1,TGTGCCAGCAGTAGGGCCCAGGGTCAGCCCCAGCATTTT,CASSRAQGQPQHF
TRBJ1-5,TRBD1,-,TRBV6-5,TGTGCCAGCAGTTACACCGGACAGGGCAGCAATCAGCCCCAGCATTTT,CASSYTGQGSNQPQHF
TRBJ2-1,TRBD2,few,TRBV7-3,TGTGCCAGCAGCTTAACGGCTAGCGGGGGGGTAGAGCAGTTCTTC,CASSLTASGGVEQFF
TRBJ2-2,TRBD2,-,TRBV12-3/TRBV12-4,TGTGCCAGCAGTTTAGTGGATCTAGCGGGGTTCACCGGGGAGCTGTTTTTT,CASSLVDLAGFTGELFF
TRBJ2-2,-,-,TRBV9,TGTGCCAGCAGCGTTGGTAGCGTCCCGAACACCGGGGAGCTGTTTTTT,CASSVGSVPNTGELFF
TRBJ2-7,-,few,TRBV6-1,TGTGCCAGCACCAACCGGGGTGACGCAGGGTTCTACGAGCAGTACTTC,CASTNRGDAGFYEQYF
TRBJ1-4,-,few,TRBV7-6,TGTGCCAGCAGCAGAAGACAGGCAACTAATGAAAAACTGTTTTTT,CASSRRQATNEKLFF